These 27 T cell receptor beta chains were all obtained from the same sample, sequenced in a study of response to subunit inactivated influenza vaccine (dated by TCRdb to the late 2010s). Libraries were built with RT-PCR. The sequencer listed for this sample is Illumina HiSeq 2500. TCRdb reprocessing: public reads trimmed at Q25 with fastp, clones called with MiXCR, in-frame beta chains kept. Entries are consolidated by CDR3 protein sequence, retaining the most common genes and DNA. Present in this sample are about 780,000 distinct CDR3 sequences, around a sixth of which were seen just once. Together, the top ten hold about a tenth of the sample. Specimen: PBMCs from blood, collected more than 4 days after vaccination. The receptors derive from a man in his fifties or sixties who received an inactivated influenza vaccine. Donor details come from another sample of the same person, matched by shared clones.

This chain connects TRBV5-1 to TRBJ2-5, with 8 bases matching TRBD2. V was pared by 0 bases and J by 5 bases, with 12 bases of the junction left unmatched. Germline CDR1 is SGHRS and CDR2 is YFSETQ. This CDR3 has 17 amino acids. The CDR3: CASSLAGRAGVGETQYF. CDR3 DNA sequence: TGCGCCAGCAGCTTGGCCGGGCGAGCGGGAGTCGGTGAGACCCAGTACTTC.

V gene TRBV7-2 combines with J gene TRBJ1-2; D not resolved. The CDR3 totals 13 residues. Germline V lookup: CDR1 SGHTA, CDR2 FQGNSA. V dropped 3 bases and J dropped 0 bases, with 5 bases sitting between them. CDR3 in DNA: TGTGCCAGCAGCTTGAGTCCTAACTATGGCTACACCTTC. Its protein product is CASSLSPNYGYTF.

This clonotype has ten or more counts. The rearrangement uses TRBV12-3 or TRBV12-4 and TRBJ2-2; D ambiguous. The length of the CDR3 is 11 residues. V was clipped by 6 bases and J by 8 bases, with 7 bases between them. The CDR3 loop is CASSRLGELFF. The CDR3 DNA reads as TGTGCCAGCAGCCGGCTTGGGGAGCTGTTTTTT.

This clonotype was observed a handful of times. V is TRBV27 and J is TRBJ2-1, with TRBD2 matching 10 bases. Germline assignment: CDR1 MNHEY and CDR2 SMNVEV (reference sequence). The V segment lost 7 bases and the J segment 6 bases; nucleotides outside the gene matches: 6. The CDR3 has 14 residues. The CDR3 DNA follows: TGTGCCAGCACCCTAGCGGGGGAGGCCAATGAGCAGTTCTTC. Translated, it gives CASTLAGEANEQFF.

This clonotype was seen a few times. The chain couples TRBV25-1 to TRBJ2-1; 8 bases align to TRBD1. Germline CDR1 is MGHDK and CDR2 is SYGVNS. The CDR3 length is 15 residues. V trimming: 3 bases; J trimming: 6 bases; junction bases outside the gene matches: 7. CDR3 protein: CASSEGKQGGNEQFF. The CDR3 DNA follows: TGTGCCAGCAGTGAGGGGAAACAGGGGGGCAATGAGCAGTTCTTC.

A few counts support this clonotype. V is TRBV9 and J is TRBJ2-7; TRBD2 might be the D (6 bases). The V gene's germline CDR1 is SGDLS and CDR2 YYNGEE. This CDR3 contains 15 residues. Between the trimmed V and J ends, which lost 3 bases and 2 bases, there was a span of 15 bases. CDR3 DNA sequence: TGTGCCAGCAGCGAGGGCGGAGGGAACACCTACGAGCAGTACTTC. It is translated as CASSEGGGNTYEQYF.

DNA of the CDR3: TGCAGTGCTAGCGTCATGGGGGCCGGCGCTAACACAGATACGCAGTATTTT. The encoded protein is CSASVMGAGANTDTQYF. The V call is TRBV20-1, the J call TRBJ2-3; TRBD1 might be the D (6 bases). The CDR3 spans 17 residues. Trimming cost V 3 bases and J 2 bases, with 21 bases left between them. The germline V gene has CDR1 DFQATT and CDR2 SNEGSKA (reference sequence).

This clonotype was seen a single time. V is TRBV4-3 and J is TRBJ2-7; weak D call: TRBD1 (5 bases). The germline CDR1 and CDR2 sequences are LGHNA and YSLEER. The CDR3 has 14 amino acids. The V end lost 0 bases, the J end lost 3 bases, and 9 bases lay between the germline ends. Here the CDR3 reads CASSQDSDIYEQYF. The CDR3 DNA reads TGCGCCAGCAGCCAAGATTCGGACATCTACGAGCAGTACTTC.

This clonotype came up a few times. V usage is TRBV12-3 or TRBV12-4 and J usage is TRBJ1-2, with D perhaps matching TRBD1 (5 bases). V lost 6 bases, J lost 8 bases, and 16 bases lay in between. The CDR3 covers 13 residues. CDR3 coding DNA: TGTGCCAGCAGCCCTGACAGAAGGGGCGGCTACACCTTC. Translated, it gives CASSPDRRGGYTF.

The CDR3 loop is CSALPLMSGANVLTF. The CDR3 region has the DNA TGCAGTGCTTTGCCCCTTATGTCTGGGGCCAACGTCCTGACTTTC. V and J are TRBV20-1 and TRBJ2-6; no clear D gene. Germline CDR1 is DFQATT and CDR2 is SNEGSKA (reference sequence). The V and J ends lost 5 bases and 1 base respectively, with 12 bases between them. The CDR3 extends over 15 amino acids.

The table lists this clonotype with a few counts. J is TRBJ2-7 and V is TRBV12-3 or TRBV12-4; D is unclear. There are 13 residues in the CDR3. The ends were cut back, 3 bases at V and 6 bases at J, with 12 bases in the middle. The CDR3 sequence: CASSFFIFLEQYF. CDR3 sequence (DNA): TGTGCCAGCAGTTTCTTCATCTTTCTCGAGCAGTACTTC.

The chain couples TRBV6-1 to TRBJ2-2, with 8 bases matching TRBD2. V gave up 5 bases and J gave up 3 bases; unmatched junction bases: 5. CDR1 and CDR2 (germline): MNHNS, SASEGT. The CDR3 extends over 15 amino acids. The CDR3 coding sequence is TGTGCCAGCAGTCCCGGGACTAGTCACACCGGGGAGCTGTTTTTT. Translated: CASSPGTSHTGELFF.

In this sample, this clonotype turned up many times. V usage is TRBV7-2 and J usage is TRBJ2-7, with D unclear. Germline assignment: CDR1 SGHTA and CDR2 FQGNSA. With 0 bases removed from V and 6 bases from J, the gap between germline ends came to 6 bases. This CDR3 is built from 12 residues. CDR3 DNA: TGTGCCAGCAGCTTAGCGGGCTTCGAGCAGTACTTC. Residues: CASSLAGFEQYF.

The gene calls are TRBV9 and TRBJ2-1; no firm D call. From germline, CDR1 is SGDLS and CDR2 YYNGEE. CDR3 length: 14 amino acids. V gave up 4 bases and J gave up 5 bases, with 13 bases separating them. The CDR3 nucleotides read TGTGCCAGCAGCTTGGACCCGAGCCACAATGAGCAGTTCTTC. This gives the protein CASSLDPSHNEQFF.

The chain joins TRBV4-2 to TRBJ2-7, with D uncertain. Germline lookup yields CDR1 LGHNA and CDR2 YNFKEQ. Trimming removed 0 bases from V and 0 bases from J, with 9 bases in between. The CDR3 runs to 15 residues. The DNA for the CDR3 is TGTGCCAGCAGCCAAGATCGATCCAGCTCCTACGAGCAGTACTTC. Its protein is CASSQDRSSSYEQYF.

V and J are TRBV27 and TRBJ2-7, with D perhaps being TRBD1 or TRBD2 (6 bases each). V shed 5 bases and J shed 3 bases, with 14 bases lying between them. Germline V gene lookup returns CDR1 MNHEY and CDR2 SMNVEV (reference sequence). There are 14 residues in the CDR3. The CDR3 sequence: CASSGGTLDYEQYF. CDR3 sequence (DNA): TGTGCCAGCAGTGGCGGGACACTAGACTACGAGCAGTACTTC.

This clonotype has only a few counts. The chain joins TRBV6-2 or TRBV6-3 to TRBJ1-5; D gene uncertain. CDR3 length equals 14 residues. CDR1 is MNHEY and CDR2 is SVGEGT in the germline V gene. The germline V and J ends were trimmed by 2 bases and 3 bases, with 8 bases remaining between them. The CDR3 DNA sequence: TGTGCCAGCAGTTACCGTATCTCCAATCAGCCCCAGCATTTT. This gives the protein CASSYRISNQPQHF.

The chain employs TRBV20-1 and TRBJ2-7; 7 bases match TRBD2. The CDR3 spans 13 residues. Germline CDR1 and CDR2: DFQATT and SNEGSKA (reference sequence). Trimming at V came to 0 bases and at J to 7 bases, leaving 6 bases not matched to a gene. Written as DNA, the CDR3 is TGCAGTGCTAGAGATCGCCCGGGGGGTGAGCAGTACTTC. Residues: CSARDRPGGEQYF.

This clonotype has only a few counts. The chain employs TRBV24-1 and TRBJ2-3; D ambiguous. The CDR3 extends over 16 amino acids. Germline loops: CDR1 KGHDR, CDR2 SFDVKD. Trimming cost V 4 bases and J 0 bases, with 13 bases left between them. The DNA of the CDR3 is TGTGCCACCAGTGAGGACGGACGGTCTAGCACAGATACGCAGTATTTT. It encodes CATSEDGRSSTDTQYF.

This clonotype has a handful of counts. CDR3 protein: CASGTGVTGELFF. The CDR3 region has the DNA TGTGCCAGCGGGACAGGGGTCACCGGGGAGCTGTTTTTT. The chain recombines TRBV12-3 or TRBV12-4 with TRBJ2-2; TRBD1 aligns across 10 bases. Trimming took 8 bases from V and 4 from J; bases not matched to a gene: 1. The CDR3 covers 13 residues.

With respect to this clonotype: In this CDR3 the conserved last residue, phenylalanine or tryptophan, is missing, so a read error is likely. The V call is TRBV29-1, the J call TRBJ2-2; D gene unclear. V gave up 4 bases and J gave up 6 bases, with 6 bases separating them. From germline, CDR1 is SQVTM and CDR2 ANQGSEA. This CDR3 contains 11 residues. The CDR3 reads CSVASSGELFY. CDR3 DNA: TGCAGCGTTGCCTCGTCCGGGGAGCTGTTTTAT.

This clonotype has more than one count but fewer than ten. The chain uses TRBV20-1 and TRBJ2-5; 12 nucleotides align to TRBD2. The J segment lost 4 bases and the V segment lost 6 bases, leaving 6 bases of the junction unmatched. This CDR3 region has 14 residues. In germline, CDR1 is DFQATT, CDR2 SNEGSKA (reference sequence). The CDR3 nucleotides read TGCAGTGCGAAACGGACTAGCGGGGTAGAGACCCAGTACTTC. Translated, it gives CSAKRTSGVETQYF.

The chain joins TRBV28 to TRBJ2-3; TRBD2 matches 12 bases. The CDR3 sequence is 15 residues long. Germline V gene lookup returns CDR1 MDHEN and CDR2 SYDVKM. The junction had 6 bases not matched to a gene; V was cut back by 5 bases and J by 6 bases. CDR3 coding DNA: TGTGCCAGCAGTCCCCTCACTAGCGGGGGGGATACGCAGTATTTT. It yields the protein CASSPLTSGGDTQYF. Full variable domain (outside the CDR3, taken from reference TRBV28 and TRBJ2-3): DVKVTQSSRYLVKRTGEKVFLECVQDMDHENMFWYRQDPGLGLRLIYFSYDVKMKEKGDIPEGYSVSREKKERFSLILESASTNQTSMYLCASSPLTSGGDTQYFGPGTRLTVL.

CDR3: CASSPGQGAGNTIYF. In nucleotides, the CDR3 is TGCGCCAGCAGCCCCGGACAGGGGGCTGGAAACACCATATATTTT. The gene calls are TRBV5-1 and TRBJ1-3; 10 nucleotides line up with TRBD1. J was trimmed by 2 bases and V by 4 bases; bases with no gene match: 3. This CDR3 comprises 15 residues. Germline V gene sequence: CDR1 SGHRS, CDR2 YFSETQ.

The rearrangement uses TRBV20-1 and TRBJ2-3, with D tentatively TRBD1 or TRBD2 (5 bases each). Germline V gene lookup returns CDR1 DFQATT and CDR2 SNEGSKA (reference sequence). This CDR3 comprises 12 residues. V shed 7 bases and J shed 2 bases, with 10 bases lying between them. As DNA, the CDR3 is TGCAGTGTTGTGGGGGTCACAGATACGCAGTATTTT. Translating it yields CSVVGVTDTQYF.

The CDR3 is CASSRYFSSGDETQYF. As DNA, the CDR3 is TGCGCCAGCAGCCGCTATTTCTCTAGCGGGGACGAGACCCAGTACTTC. V usage is TRBV4-1 and J usage is TRBJ2-5, with 9 bases identical to TRBD2. The CDR3 runs to 16 residues. Germline V gene lookup returns CDR1 MGHRA and CDR2 YSYEKL. Trimming cost V 4 bases and J 5 bases; bases outside gene matches: 11.

The chain is built from TRBV20-1 and TRBJ2-4, with 11 bases aligning to TRBD2. CDR1 is DFQATT, CDR2 SNEGSKA, per germline (reference sequence). The V segment lost 5 bases and the J segment 1 base; nucleotides outside the gene matches: 22. The CDR3 has 21 residues. Here the CDR3 DNA reads TGCAGTGCTCCTAACCCCTTTACTAGCGGGAGAGAGGGTTATGCCAAAAACATTCAGTACTTC. Its translation: CSAPNPFTSGREGYAKNIQYF.